A selection of T cell receptor beta chains follows, all from one sample in a study of OX40 agonist ivuxolimab in advanced cancers. Using immunoSEQ multiplex PCR, the repertoire was profiled, and TCRdb retains in-frame clones only, with some absent. The table shows around 70,000 clones, with around 90% occurring only once. The sample consisted of CD4+ or CD8+ T cells sorted from blood, taken in a trial of the OX40 agonist ivuxolimab. The receptors come from an adult with an advanced solid tumor such as melanoma, head and neck, liver or kidney cancer. Each CDR3 is given with its conserved first and last residue. The D gene is left open where the match is weak. Size is stated for part of the rows, as once, few or many counts, or as a class when the clone is expanded.

-,TRBJ1-1,-,TRBV19,TGTGCCAGTAGTATAGCGGGGGTCGAGGGGCACACTGAAGCTTTCTTT,CASSIAGVEGHTEAFF
-,TRBJ2-2,-,TRBV13,TGTGCCAGCAGCATCGGGTCATTCACGACCGGGGAGCTGTTTTTT,CASSIGSFTTGELFF
once,TRBJ2-1,-,TRBV7-8,TGTGCCAGCAGCTTAGAGGGACTTTACAATGAGCAGTTCTTC,CASSLEGLYNEQFF
-,TRBJ2-7,TRBD2,TRBV5-4,TGTGCCAGCAGCGCCGGGACTAGCGGGAGCACAACGTACTTC,CASSAGTSGSTTYF
-,TRBJ2-1,TRBD1,TRBV14,TGTGCCAGCAGCCAGAGGGACAGTCCGATAGGTGAGCAGTTCTTC,CASSQRDSPIGEQFF
-,TRBJ2-2,-,TRBV9,TGTGCCAGCAGCGGAGGGCCAACCGGGGAGCTGTTTTTT,CASSGGPTGELFF
-,TRBJ2-7,-,TRBV4-1,TGCGCCAGCAGCCAAGATTATGGAAACGAGCAGTACTTC,CASSQDYGNEQYF
-,TRBJ1-5,TRBD1,TRBV4-3,TGCGCCAGCAGCCAAGATATGTGGGACAGGGGAATCCAGCCCCAGCATTTT,CASSQDMWDRGIQPQHF
once,TRBJ2-3,-,TRBV29-1,TGCAGCGTTGCTCCTACAGGGAGTTATGATACGCAGTATTTT,CSVAPTGSYDTQYF
-,TRBJ2-5,-,TRBV27,TGTGCCAGCAGTTTGCTGGCAGGGGGGGAGACCCAGTACTTC,CASSLLAGGETQYF
-,TRBJ1-1,-,TRBV4-3,TGCGCCAGCAGCCCCTTCCTGAACACTGAAGCTTTCTTT,CASSPFLNTEAFF
-,TRBJ2-1,-,TRBV7-9,TGTGCCAGCCTCCCTCCGGGGGGCAGCTATTACAATGAGCAGTTCTTC,CASLPPGGSYYNEQFF
-,TRBJ1-5,-,TRBV6-6,TGTGCCAGCTCCGAGTTGACTCAGCCCCAGCATTTT,CASSELTQPQHF
few,TRBJ1-1,-,TRBV5-1,TGCGCCAGCAGCTTGAGGGGGGCGGTGAACACTGAAGCTTTCTTT,CASSLRGAVNTEAFF
-,TRBJ1-1,-,TRBV7-6,TGTGCCAGCAGCCCGACCGACGGGAACACTGAAGCTTTCTTT,CASSPTDGNTEAFF
-,TRBJ2-2,-,TRBV7-2,TGTGCCAGCAGCTTTTATCCAGTCACCGGGGAGCTGTTTTTT,CASSFYPVTGELFF
-,TRBJ1-2,TRBD1,TRBV5-1,TGCGCCAGCAGGGTTCTCCTTTCTGGGACAGGGGATTTCTCGGTTGGCTACACCTTC,CASRVLLSGTGDFSVGYTF
-,TRBJ2-7,TRBD1,TRBV5-1,TGCGCCAGCAGCTTGGGGGGACTCCGGGACAGGGGCAACGAGCAGTACTTC,CASSLGGLRDRGNEQYF
-,TRBJ2-5,-,TRBV27,TGTGCCAGCAGCCCATTAGGCAACAGGGAACGGGAGCAGTACTTC,CASSPLGNREREQYF
-,TRBJ2-1,TRBD2,TRBV28,TGTGCCAGCAGCCTACTAGCGAACTCCTACAATGAGCAGTTCTTC,CASSLLANSYNEQFF
-,TRBJ1-1,-,TRBV4-3,TGCGCCAGCAGCCAAGCTTTCCTAGGGAACACTGAAGCTTTCTTT,CASSQAFLGNTEAFF
-,TRBJ1-1,TRBD1,TRBV5-1,TGCGCCAGCAGCTTGGCTGGACAGGGGCGACGGAACACTGAAGCTTTCTTT,CASSLAGQGRRNTEAFF
-,TRBJ2-1,TRBD2,TRBV28,TGTGCCAGCAGTTCGGGACTAGCGGGGGCCTACAATGAGCAGTTCTTC,CASSSGLAGAYNEQFF
-,TRBJ1-5,TRBD1,TRBV6-1,TGTGCCGGACAGGGAAGGGGAAATCAGCCCCAGCATTTT,CAGQGRGNQPQHF
-,TRBJ2-7,-,TRBV27,TGTGCCAGCAGTTTTACGGGACCCTCCTACGAGCAGTACTTC,CASSFTGPSYEQYF
-,TRBJ2-3,-,TRBV6-1,TGTGCCAGCAGTCTTCTGACAGAGAGAGATACGCAGTATTTT,CASSLLTERDTQYF
-,TRBJ2-7,-,TRBV6-5,TGTGCCAGCAGTTACCTAACGGGAGTCTCCTACGAGCAGTACTTC,CASSYLTGVSYEQYF
-,TRBJ1-4,-,TRBV7-9,TGTGCCAGCAGTCCGACAGTACTTAATGAAAAACTGTTTTTT,CASSPTVLNEKLFF
-,TRBJ1-1,TRBD1,TRBV9,TGTGCCAGCAGCGTAGGAGACAGGGGATTGGGTGAAGCTTTCTTT,CASSVGDRGLGEAFF
-,TRBJ2-1,-,TRBV7-2,TGTGCCAGCAGCTCAGTGGGAGGGGGCGATGAGCAGTTCTTC,CASSSVGGGDEQFF
once,TRBJ1-6,-,TRBV7-9,TGTGCCAGCAGCGTCGGGACCGCCTATAATTCACCCCTCCACTTT,CASSVGTAYNSPLHF
-,TRBJ1-5,-,TRBV19,TGTGCCAGTAGTTGGGCCAACGGTTTCTACGACAATCAGCCCCAGCATTTT,CASSWANGFYDNQPQHF
-,TRBJ2-3,-,TRBV9,TGTGCCAGCAGCGGATACAGGGGCACAGATACGCAGTATTTT,CASSGYRGTDTQYF
once,TRBJ2-5,TRBD2,TRBV27,TGTGCCAGCAGTTGGCTCGTGGGCGGGGGGCCCCAAGAGACCCAGTACTTC,CASSWLVGGGPQETQYF
-,TRBJ2-2,TRBD2,TRBV4-3,TGCGCCAGCAGCCAAGCGAGCTCGGGACTAGATACTACCGGGGAGCTGTTTTTT,CASSQASSGLDTTGELFF
-,TRBJ2-4,-,TRBV7-9,TGTGCCAGCAGTGAGGGGGAAAACATTCAGTACTTC,CASSEGENIQYF
-,TRBJ1-5,-,TRBV7-8,TGTGCCAGCAGCTCGAGGGGCAATCAGCCCCAGCATTTT,CASSSRGNQPQHF
once,TRBJ1-2,TRBD1,TRBV29-1,TGCAGCGTTTGGACAGGGGGCTTCTATGGCTACACCTTC,CSVWTGGFYGYTF
-,TRBJ2-2,-,TRBV27,TGTGCCAGCACTATTTCAGGGGCTAACACCGGGGAGCTGTTTTTT,CASTISGANTGELFF
once,TRBJ2-7,TRBD2,TRBV27,TGTGCCAGCACCTTGTCGACTAGCGGGAGCTACGAGCAGTACTTC,CASTLSTSGSYEQYF
-,TRBJ2-7,-,TRBV6-5,TGTGCCAGCAGTCGCCTAGGGGACGAGCAGTACTTC,CASSRLGDEQYF
-,TRBJ2-5,TRBD2,TRBV6-5,TGTGCCAGCCACAATAGCGGGGACAACCAAGAGACCCAGTACTTC,CASHNSGDNQETQYF
-,TRBJ2-2,-,TRBV11-3,TGTGCCAGTCAGACAGACAACACCGGGGAGCTGTTTTTT,CASQTDNTGELFF
-,TRBJ1-2,-,TRBV27,TGTGCCAGCAGTTTAAGTACAGGAATGGTCTATGGCTACACCTTC,CASSLSTGMVYGYTF
-,TRBJ2-1,TRBD1,TRBV4-3,TGCGCCAGCAGCCAAGATTCAGGGGGCTTCTACAATGAGCAGTTCTTC,CASSQDSGGFYNEQFF
-,TRBJ1-1,-,TRBV6-5,TGTGCCAGCAGTAAAAATTGGGGGGACACTGAAGCTTTCTTT,CASSKNWGDTEAFF
-,TRBJ2-7,-,TRBV5-4,TGTGCCAGCAGCCTGAGGGGGAGGGGACCCTACGAGCAGTACTTC,CASSLRGRGPYEQYF
-,TRBJ2-3,-,TRBV2,TGTGCCAGCAGGTGGGATGTAGATACGCAGTATTTT,CASRWDVDTQYF
-,TRBJ2-1,-,TRBV6-5,TGTGCCAGCAGTTACACTCCTCAGAATGAGCAGTTCTTC,CASSYTPQNEQFF